The clone carrying this T cell receptor (beta chain) was observed at least ten times. This specimen belongs to a study of regulatory T cells in long-lasting Graves disease. Time point in this sample: persistent/refractory GD, antithyroid drugs over 5 years with positive TRAb. Generation of the TCR library employed RNA extracted from PBMCs. This CDR3 contains 12 residues. J gave up 4 bases and V 6 bases, and 3 bases lay outside the gene matches. The TCR beta library used iRepertoire HTBI primers with Arm-PCR amplification of CDR3. TCRdb itself ran the multiplex PCR reads through MiXCR, one entry per CDR3 protein. Among roughly 450,000 distinct CDR3 sequences listed, less than 25% were seen once.

The TCR sequence derives from a female donor with Graves disease. The sample in question was peripheral blood mononuclear cells (PBMCs), obtained when the disease was refractory, from a patient treated with antithyroid drugs. V usage is TRBV12-3 or TRBV12-4 and J usage is TRBJ2-7, with 7 positions matching TRBD1. Here the CDR3 DNA reads TGTGCCAGCAGCCAGGACAGGTACGAGCAGTACTTC. The encoded protein is CASSQDRYEQYF.